This paragraph reports one T cell receptor beta chain. Its specificity is not known. The sample originates from a study of cytomegalovirus exposure and HLA in healthy donors. Study-wide results and caveats: The study had only CMV serostatus as immune exposure information.

Both 60 Vbeta primers and 13 Jbeta primers went into the PCR. Profiling relied on immunoSEQ multiplex PCR, and the TCRdb table lists in-frame clones only, not all of them. The repertoire holds about 140,000 clones, with 82% as singletons. CDR1 and CDR2 from the germline V gene are SNHLY and FYNNEI. Trimming removed 5 bases at V and 4 bases at J, with 12 bases between. The CDR3 covers 14 residues. The TCR sequence derives from a young man in good health and CMV-seropositive. This chain connects TRBV2 to TRBJ1-5; perhaps TRBD1 as D (6 bases). The material sequenced was PBMCs. In nucleotides, the CDR3 is TGTGCCAGCAGTCAACAGGGATTTAATCAGCCCCAGCATTTT. Translating gives CASSQQGFNQPQHF.